The 18 T cell receptor beta chains reported below all come from one sample, sequenced in a study of CD4+ T cells in melanoma. Some clones are missing from TCRdb's copy, which holds only in-frame ones; the method was immunoSEQ multiplex PCR. The sample records fewer than 15,000 clones, about 83% being singletons. The sequencing sample was made of cells from a culture (not recorded whether cultured in vitro). These receptor sequences come from a human donor with melanoma.

The gene calls are TRBV5-6 and TRBJ1-5, with unresolved D. The CDR3 totals 13 residues. Trimming cost V 4 bases and J 3 bases, with 8 bases left between them. CDR1 is SGHDT and CDR2 is YYEEEE in the germline V gene. CDR3 amino acids: CASSGGPNQPQHF. CDR3 DNA: TGTGCCAGCAGCGGCGGACCCAATCAGCCCCAGCATTTT. The variable domain in full, with the rest retrieved from reference TRBV5-6 and TRBJ1-5, is DAGVTQSPTHLIKTRGQQVTLRCSPKSGHDTVSWYQQALGQGPQFIFQYYEEEERQRGNFPDRFSGHQFPNYSSELNVNALLLGDSALYLCASSGGPNQPQHFGDGTRLSIL.

The chain couples TRBV7-8 to TRBJ1-1; weak D call: TRBD1 (5 bases). Between the trimmed V and J ends, which lost 3 bases and 0 bases, there was a span of 14 bases. Germline assignment: CDR1 SGHVS and CDR2 FQNEAQ. This CDR3 has 16 amino acids. CDR3 sequence: CASSLPRWGVNTEAFF. The DNA of the CDR3 is TGTGCCAGCAGCTTGCCCAGGTGGGGCGTGAACACTGAAGCTTTCTTT.

The V gene is TRBV6-5, the J gene TRBJ1-2; no clear D. The germline V and J ends were trimmed by 2 bases and 4 bases, with 8 bases remaining between them. CDR3 length: 13 amino acids. Germline-derived CDR1 and CDR2 are MNHEY and SVGAGI. This CDR3 is CASSYRVGYGYTF. As DNA, the CDR3 is TGTGCCAGCAGTTACAGGGTCGGCTATGGCTACACCTTC.

The CDR3 here is CASSFAGAGTRTDTQYF. The CDR3 DNA sequence: TGTGCCAGCTCATTCGCGGGGGCTGGGACCCGCACAGATACGCAGTATTTT. The chain is built from TRBV18 and TRBJ2-3; possible D gene TRBD2, 7 bases. The CDR3 runs 17 residues. Germline V gene data show CDR1 as KGHSH and CDR2 as LQKENI. V was trimmed by 5 bases and J by 1 base, leaving 19 bases between them.

The chain links TRBV5-4 to TRBJ1-6, with a possible D match to TRBD1 (5 bases). Germline V lookup: CDR1 SGHNT, CDR2 YYREEE (reference sequence). The CDR3 contains 16 residues. Deletions cut 4 bases from V and 4 bases from J, with 15 bases between. CDR3 bases: TGTGCCAGCAGCAGAGGGGACCTACTTTATAATTCACCCCTCCACTTT. Its translation is CASSRGDLLYNSPLHF.

The gene calls are TRBV4-2 and TRBJ2-7; 10 bases are shared with TRBD2. The junction had 8 bases not matched to a gene; V was cut back by 2 bases and J by 1 base. This CDR3 contains 17 residues. Germline CDR1 is LGHNA and CDR2 is YNFKEQ. The CDR3 DNA reads as TGTGCCAGCAGCCAACCTAGCGGGGGAGCGGGGTCCTACGAGCAGTACTTC. It is translated as CASSQPSGGAGSYEQYF.

V and J are TRBV30 and TRBJ1-1; D ambiguous. The V and J ends lost 4 bases and 2 bases respectively, with 8 bases between them. There are 12 residues in the CDR3. Germline V gene data show CDR1 as GTSNPN and CDR2 as SVGIG (reference sequence). CDR3 bases: TGTGCCTGGAAAAAGTTCAACACTGAAGCTTTCTTT. This codes for CAWKKFNTEAFF.

The V gene is TRBV7-9, the J gene TRBJ2-1; 9 bases match TRBD1. Per germline, CDR1 SEHNR and CDR2 FQNEAQ (reference sequence). This CDR3 region has 16 residues. The ends lost 6 bases at V and 8 bases at J; junction bases unmatched: 14. CDR3 bases: TGTGCCAGCAGTCTACTACCGGGACAGGGCATACATGAGCAGTTCTTC. Translation: CASSLLPGQGIHEQFF.

This chain joins TRBV27 and TRBJ1-2; D is uncertain. The V end was cut by 5 bases, the J end by 6 bases, with 19 bases between. The CDR3 extends over 15 amino acids. CDR1 is MNHEY, CDR2 SMNVEV, per germline (reference sequence). The CDR3 loop reads CASSPQVYLLDGYTF. The CDR3 coding sequence is TGTGCCAGCAGTCCCCAAGTTTATCTCCTGGATGGCTACACCTTC.

The chain is built from TRBV6-1 and TRBJ1-1; D remains ambiguous. Germline V CDR1 and CDR2: MNHNS, SASEGT. CDR3 length: 13 residues. The V end lost 3 bases, the J end lost 1 base, and 6 bases lay between the germline ends. The CDR3 is CASSESGNTEAFF. The CDR3 DNA reads TGTGCCAGCAGTGAGTCAGGGAACACTGAAGCTTTCTTT.

This chain links TRBV19 with TRBJ2-7; 7 bases align to TRBD2. Trimming cost V 4 bases and J 0 bases; bases outside gene matches: 3. CDR1 is LNHDA and CDR2 is SQIVND in the germline V gene (reference sequence). CDR3 size: 14 residues. CDR3 sequence: CASSTIAGSYEQYF. The CDR3 DNA reads as TGTGCCAGTAGTACCATAGCGGGCTCCTACGAGCAGTACTTC.

The chain combines TRBV5-1 with TRBJ2-3; 9 bases map to TRBD2. Germline V gene lookup returns CDR1 SGHRS and CDR2 YFSETQ. There are 15 residues in the CDR3. Trimming took 8 bases from V and 4 from J; bases not matched to a gene: 11. The CDR3 DNA reads as TGCGCCAGTTGGGTCGAGGCGGGGGGGCCAGATACGCAGTATTTT. Encoded protein: CASWVEAGGPDTQYF.

The genes are TRBV18 and TRBJ2-5; D tentatively reads TRBD1 or TRBD2 (5 bases each). This CDR3 region has 16 residues. V was clipped by 3 bases and J by 2 bases, with 16 bases between them. CDR1 is KGHSH and CDR2 is LQKENI in the germline V gene. CDR3 amino acids: CASSPLPSQGQETQYF. The DNA for the CDR3 is TGTGCCAGCTCACCCCTACCTAGCCAGGGACAAGAGACCCAGTACTTC.

A single count supports this clone. This chain joins TRBV30 and TRBJ1-6; 11 nucleotides agree with TRBD1. This CDR3 is built from 14 residues. Germline CDR1 is GTSNPN and CDR2 is SVGIG (reference sequence). J was trimmed by 5 bases and V by 8 bases; bases with no gene match: 5. CDR3 DNA sequence: TGTGCCAGAAGGACAGGGGGCAATAATTCACCCCTCCACTTT. This encodes CARRTGGNNSPLHF.

V usage is TRBV27 and J usage is TRBJ2-7, with TRBD2 matching over 14 bases. Germline CDR1 and CDR2: MNHEY and SMNVEV (reference sequence). The CDR3 consists of 15 residues. J gave up 7 bases and V 6 bases, and 8 bases lay outside the gene matches. CDR3 sequence (DNA): TGTGCCAGCAGCCCGGGACTAGCGGGGGTGGGGGAGCAGTACTTC. Protein product: CASSPGLAGVGEQYF.

The chain links TRBV20-1 to TRBJ1-1; D is possibly TRBD1 (5 bases). Trimming removed 5 bases from V and 1 base from J, with 5 bases in between. CDR3 length: 11 residues. Germline assignment: CDR1 DFQATT and CDR2 SNEGSKA (reference sequence). The chain's CDR3 is CSAGQNTEAFF. The CDR3 nucleotides read TGCAGTGCTGGACAGAACACTGAAGCTTTCTTT.

The CDR3 nucleotides are TGCGCCAGCAGCTTGGAGGGGGGACCAGATACGCAGTATTTT. Translation: CASSLEGGPDTQYF. The V call is TRBV5-1, the J call TRBJ2-3; either TRBD1 or TRBD2 may supply D (6 bases each). This CDR3 is built from 14 residues. The germline V gene encodes CDR1 SGHRS and CDR2 YFSETQ. V was trimmed by 0 bases and J by 4 bases, leaving 9 bases between them.

A single count supports this clone. The CDR3 coding sequence is TGCGCCAGCAGCTTTGGACCTAATGAAAAACTGTTTTTT. Its translation: CASSFGPNEKLFF. V usage is TRBV5-1 and J usage is TRBJ1-4; no clear D gene. Looked up from germline, CDR1 is SGHRS and CDR2 is YFSETQ. CDR3 length equals 13 residues. V lost 2 bases and J 3 bases, leaving 5 bases between the germline ends. Full variable domain (outside the CDR3, taken from reference TRBV5-1 and TRBJ1-4): KAGVTQTPRYLIKTRGQQVTLSCSPISGHRSVSWYQQTPGQGLQFLFEYFSETQRNKGNFPGRFSGRQFSNSRSEMNVSTLELGDSALYLCASSFGPNEKLFFGSGTQLSVL.